This T cell receptor beta chain originates from a study of T cells in Graves' hyperthyroidism and ophthalmopathy. Study details: Peripheral blood was obtained at initial diagnosis, preceding any treatment.

General study findings and limits: Ophthalmopathy onset followed model prediction by a median approximately six months.

This clonotype turned up a few times. Its antigen is currently unknown. The TCR beta CDR3 regions underwent amplification using RNA transcripts as the source. The study used the HTBI primer set for a first-round RT-PCR of the TCR CDR3. TCRdb itself ran the multiplex PCR reads through MiXCR, one entry per CDR3 protein. The sample consists of about 260,000 distinct CDR3 sequences, less than 30% of them appearing once. The sequence was collected from a middle-aged man with Graves' hyperthyroidism that later progressed to Graves' ophthalmopathy. The sequenced sample was blood.

The CDR3 DNA reads TGCAGCGTGCCCGGGTCTAACAAAAACATTCAGTACTTC. This gives the protein CSVPGSNKNIQYF. V is TRBV29-1 and J is TRBJ2-4; D is undetermined. The ends were cut back, 6 bases at V and 3 bases at J, with 12 bases in the middle. This CDR3 is 13 amino acids long. The germline gives CDR1 SQVTM, CDR2 ANQGSEA. Filled out from reference TRBV29-1 and TRBJ2-4, the complete variable domain reads SAVISQKPSRDICQRGTSLTIQCQVDSQVTMMFWYRQQPGQSLTLIATANQGSEATYESGFVIDKFPISRPNLTFSTLTVSNMSPEDSSIYLCSVPGSNKNIQYFGAGTRLSVL.